The 5 T cell receptor beta chains reported below all come from one sample, sequenced in a study of shared clonotypes between healthy human individuals. TCRdb's copy holds only in-frame clones and misses some; the assay was immunoSEQ multiplex PCR. The sample carries about 2.4 million clones, over 85% recorded once. Source material: naive CD4+ T cells sorted from blood. Subset meaning: CD45RA+ positively selected. These receptors were collected from a man aged 18 to 30 in good health.

The chain has TRBV9 and TRBJ2-3; 7 bases are shared with TRBD1. There are 17 residues in the CDR3. From germline, CDR1 is SGDLS and CDR2 YYNGEE. The junction had 14 bases not matched to a gene; V was cut back by 6 bases and J by 1 base. The CDR3 nucleotides are TGTGCCAGCATCATGGCGTTTCGTGACAGGGGCACAGATACGCAGTATTTT. This gives the protein CASIMAFRDRGTDTQYF.

The chain recombines TRBV30 with TRBJ2-3, with 11 bases fitting TRBD1. The germline V gene has CDR1 GTSNPN and CDR2 SVGIG (reference sequence). The CDR3 consists of 14 residues. Losses at the gene ends were 4 bases for V and 5 bases for J; bases not matched to a gene: 5. In DNA form, the CDR3 reads TGTGCCTGGAAAGGGGACAGGGGGAAAGATACGCAGTATTTT. Translated, it gives CAWKGDRGKDTQYF.

This chain links TRBV11-3 with TRBJ2-3; a possible D gene is TRBD2 (5 bases). V lost 4 bases, J lost 0 bases, and 14 bases lay in between. CDR1 is SGHNT and CDR2 is YENEEA in the germline V gene. This CDR3 has 16 residues. The CDR3 region is CASSSTGVTSTDTQYF. DNA for the CDR3: TGTGCCAGCAGCTCCACCGGGGTAACTAGCACAGATACGCAGTATTTT.

The V and J genes are TRBV2 and TRBJ2-3; 10 positions agree with TRBD1. The V segment lost 6 bases and the J segment 0 bases; nucleotides outside the gene matches: 6. The CDR3 runs 16 residues. Germline CDR1 SNHLY, CDR2 FYNNEI. The CDR3: CASSARTGGSTDTQYF. The CDR3 DNA is TGTGCCAGCAGCGCTAGGACAGGGGGGAGCACAGATACGCAGTATTTT.

This clone came up once. This sequence joins TRBV10-1 and TRBJ2-2, with D perhaps TRBD2 (5 bases). The germline gives CDR1 WNHNN, CDR2 SYGVQD (reference sequence). Deletions cut 4 bases from V and 7 bases from J, with 10 bases between. This CDR3 has 13 residues. The CDR3 here is CASSGLAGGELFF. CDR3 in DNA: TGCGCCAGCAGTGGGCTAGCTGGCGGGGAGCTGTTTTTT.